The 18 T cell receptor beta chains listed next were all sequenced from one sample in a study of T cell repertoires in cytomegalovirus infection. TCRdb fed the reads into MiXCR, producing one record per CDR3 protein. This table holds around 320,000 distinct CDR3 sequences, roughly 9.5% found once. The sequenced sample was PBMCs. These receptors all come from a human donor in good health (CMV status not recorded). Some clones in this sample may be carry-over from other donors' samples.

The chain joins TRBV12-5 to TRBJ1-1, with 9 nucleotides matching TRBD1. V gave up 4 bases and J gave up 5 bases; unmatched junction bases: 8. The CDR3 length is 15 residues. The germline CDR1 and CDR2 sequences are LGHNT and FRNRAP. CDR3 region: CASGSNRGLWTEAFF. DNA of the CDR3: TGTGCTAGTGGTTCGAACAGGGGGCTGTGGACTGAAGCTTTCTTT.

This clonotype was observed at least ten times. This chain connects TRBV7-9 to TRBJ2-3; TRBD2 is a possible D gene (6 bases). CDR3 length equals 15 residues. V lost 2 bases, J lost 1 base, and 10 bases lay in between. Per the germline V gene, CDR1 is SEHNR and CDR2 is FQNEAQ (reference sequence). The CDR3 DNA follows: TGTGCCAGCAGCTTATCGGGGGTCGGCACAGATACGCAGTATTTT. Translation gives CASSLSGVGTDTQYF.

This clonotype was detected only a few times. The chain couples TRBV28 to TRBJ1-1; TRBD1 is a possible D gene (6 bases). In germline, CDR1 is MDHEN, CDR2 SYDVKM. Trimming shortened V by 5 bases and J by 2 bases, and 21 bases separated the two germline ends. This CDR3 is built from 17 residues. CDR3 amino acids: CASSPWGHQFTNTEAFF. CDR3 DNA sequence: TGTGCCAGCAGTCCCTGGGGGCACCAATTTACTAACACTGAAGCTTTCTTT.

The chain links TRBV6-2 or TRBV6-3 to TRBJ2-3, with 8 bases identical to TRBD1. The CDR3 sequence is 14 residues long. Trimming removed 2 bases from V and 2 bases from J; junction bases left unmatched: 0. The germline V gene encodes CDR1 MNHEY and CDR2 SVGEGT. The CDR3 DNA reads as TGTGCCAGCAGTTACCAGGGGGCCACAGATACGCAGTATTTT. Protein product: CASSYQGATDTQYF.

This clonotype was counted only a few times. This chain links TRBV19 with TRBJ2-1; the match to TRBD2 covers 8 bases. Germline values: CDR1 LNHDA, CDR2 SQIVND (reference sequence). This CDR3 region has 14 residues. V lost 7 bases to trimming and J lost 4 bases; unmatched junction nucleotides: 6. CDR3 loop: CASMVTSAYNEQFF. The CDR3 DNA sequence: TGTGCCAGTATGGTGACTAGCGCTTACAATGAGCAGTTCTTC.

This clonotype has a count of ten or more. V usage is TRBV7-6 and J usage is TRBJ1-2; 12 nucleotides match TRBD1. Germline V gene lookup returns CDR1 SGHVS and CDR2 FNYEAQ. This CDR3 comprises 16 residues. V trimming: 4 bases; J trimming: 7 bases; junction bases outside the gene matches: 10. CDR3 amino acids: CASSYRDRGRGGGYTF. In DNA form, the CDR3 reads TGTGCCAGCAGCTACCGGGACAGGGGGCGCGGAGGTGGCTACACCTTC. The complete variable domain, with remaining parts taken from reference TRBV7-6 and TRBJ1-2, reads GAGVSQSPRYKVTKRGQDVALRCDPISGHVSLYWYRQALGQGPEFLTYFNYEAQQDKSGLPNDRFSAERPEGSISTLTIQRTEQRDSAMYRCASSYRDRGRGGGYTFGSGTRLTVV.

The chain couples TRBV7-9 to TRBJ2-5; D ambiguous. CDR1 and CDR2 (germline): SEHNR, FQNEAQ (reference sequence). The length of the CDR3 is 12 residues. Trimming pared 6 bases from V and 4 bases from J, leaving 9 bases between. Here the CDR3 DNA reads TGTGCCAGCAGTCCCTACAGAGAGACCCAGTACTTC. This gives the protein CASSPYRETQYF.

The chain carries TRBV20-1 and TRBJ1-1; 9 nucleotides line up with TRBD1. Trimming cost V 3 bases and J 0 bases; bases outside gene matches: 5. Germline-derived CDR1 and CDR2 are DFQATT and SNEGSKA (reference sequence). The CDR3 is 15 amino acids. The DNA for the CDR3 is TGCAGTGCTAGCTGGGGGACAGGGCTGAACACTGAAGCTTTCTTT. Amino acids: CSASWGTGLNTEAFF.

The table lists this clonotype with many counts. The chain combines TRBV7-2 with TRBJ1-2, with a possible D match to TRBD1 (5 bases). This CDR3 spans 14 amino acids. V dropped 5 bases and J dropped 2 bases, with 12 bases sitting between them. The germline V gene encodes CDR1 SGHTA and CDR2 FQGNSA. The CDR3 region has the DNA TGTGCCAGCAGCCCCCAGGGTCAGAACTATGGCTACACCTTC. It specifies CASSPQGQNYGYTF.

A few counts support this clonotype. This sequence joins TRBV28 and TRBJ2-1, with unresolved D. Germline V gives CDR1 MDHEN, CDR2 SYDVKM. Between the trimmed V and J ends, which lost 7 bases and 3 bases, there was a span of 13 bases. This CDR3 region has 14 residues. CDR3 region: CASISHDFYNEQFF. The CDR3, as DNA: TGTGCCAGCATAAGTCACGATTTCTACAATGAGCAGTTCTTC.

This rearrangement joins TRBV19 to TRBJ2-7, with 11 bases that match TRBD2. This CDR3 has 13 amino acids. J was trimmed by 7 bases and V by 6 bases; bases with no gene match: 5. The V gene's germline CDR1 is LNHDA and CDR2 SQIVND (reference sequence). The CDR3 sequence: CASSLAGGEEQYF. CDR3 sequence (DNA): TGTGCCAGTAGCTTAGCGGGAGGGGAAGAGCAGTACTTC.

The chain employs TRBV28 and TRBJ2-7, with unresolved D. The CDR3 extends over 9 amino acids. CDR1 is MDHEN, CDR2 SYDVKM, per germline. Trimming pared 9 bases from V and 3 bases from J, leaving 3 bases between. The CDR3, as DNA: TGTGCCAGGTTCTACGAGCAGTACTTC. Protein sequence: CARFYEQYF.

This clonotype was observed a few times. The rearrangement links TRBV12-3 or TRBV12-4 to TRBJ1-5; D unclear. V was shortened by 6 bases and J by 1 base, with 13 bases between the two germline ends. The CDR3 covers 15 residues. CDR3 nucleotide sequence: TGTGCCAGCAGCGGAAAATTGGGGAGCAATCAGCCCCAGCATTTT. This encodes CASSGKLGSNQPQHF.

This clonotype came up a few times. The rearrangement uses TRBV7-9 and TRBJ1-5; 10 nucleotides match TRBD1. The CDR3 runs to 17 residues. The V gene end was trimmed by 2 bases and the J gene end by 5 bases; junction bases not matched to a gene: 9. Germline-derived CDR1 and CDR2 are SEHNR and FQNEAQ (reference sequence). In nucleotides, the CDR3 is TGTGCCAGCAGCTTATCCCCGGACAGGGGGTCAGATCAGCCCCAGCATTTT. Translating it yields CASSLSPDRGSDQPQHF.

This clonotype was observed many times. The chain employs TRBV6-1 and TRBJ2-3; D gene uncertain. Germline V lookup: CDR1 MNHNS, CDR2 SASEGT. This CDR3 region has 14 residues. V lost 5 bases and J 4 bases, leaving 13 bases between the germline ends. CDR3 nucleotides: TGTGCCAGCAGTTACAGTCCGGGTTCAGATACGCAGTATTTT. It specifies CASSYSPGSDTQYF.

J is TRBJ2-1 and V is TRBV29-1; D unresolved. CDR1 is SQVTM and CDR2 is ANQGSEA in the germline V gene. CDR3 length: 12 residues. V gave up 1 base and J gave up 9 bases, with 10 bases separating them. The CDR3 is CSVEVRLGEQFF. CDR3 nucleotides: TGCAGCGTTGAAGTCCGCCTAGGTGAGCAGTTCTTC.

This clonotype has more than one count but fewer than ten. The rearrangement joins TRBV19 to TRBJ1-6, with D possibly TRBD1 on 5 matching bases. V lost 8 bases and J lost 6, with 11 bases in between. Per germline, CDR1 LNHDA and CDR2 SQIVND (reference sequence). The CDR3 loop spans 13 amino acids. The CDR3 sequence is CASARGRNSPLHF. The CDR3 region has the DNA TGTGCCAGTGCTCGGGGCCGTAATTCACCCCTCCACTTT.

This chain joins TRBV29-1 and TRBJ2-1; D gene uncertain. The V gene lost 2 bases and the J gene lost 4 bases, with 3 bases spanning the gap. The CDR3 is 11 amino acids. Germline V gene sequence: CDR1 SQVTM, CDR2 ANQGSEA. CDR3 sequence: CSVESYNEQFF. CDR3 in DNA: TGCAGCGTTGAAAGTTACAATGAGCAGTTCTTC.